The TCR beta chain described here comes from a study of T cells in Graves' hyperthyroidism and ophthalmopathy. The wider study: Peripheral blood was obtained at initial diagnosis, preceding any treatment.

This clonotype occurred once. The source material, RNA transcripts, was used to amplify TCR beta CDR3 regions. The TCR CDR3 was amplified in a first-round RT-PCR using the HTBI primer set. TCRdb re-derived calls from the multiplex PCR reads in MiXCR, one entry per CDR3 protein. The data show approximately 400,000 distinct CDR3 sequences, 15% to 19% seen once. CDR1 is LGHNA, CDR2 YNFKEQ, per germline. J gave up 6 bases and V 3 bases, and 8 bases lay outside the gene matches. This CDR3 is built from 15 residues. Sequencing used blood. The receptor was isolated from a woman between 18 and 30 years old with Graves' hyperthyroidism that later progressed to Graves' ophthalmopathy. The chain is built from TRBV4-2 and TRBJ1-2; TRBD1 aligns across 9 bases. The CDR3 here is CASSQGTGPFDGYTF. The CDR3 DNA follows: TGTGCCAGCAGCCAGGGGACAGGGCCATTCGATGGCTACACCTTC.